These 11 T cell receptor beta chains share one sample of origin, sequenced in a study of blood T cells in healthy people across ages. Combining a sample-barcoded 5' primer with a J-beta primer mix, a second PCR ran for about 7 to 11 cycles. TCRdb redid the calling of the 5' RACE reads with MiXCR, one entry per CDR3 protein. The sample lists approximately 800,000 distinct CDR3 sequences, 35% to 50% occurring once. Sequenced input: blood. These receptors were obtained from an elderly man in good health.

This chain links TRBV4-1 with TRBJ1-2; 7 bases are shared with TRBD1. With 0 bases clipped from V and 4 bases from J, the junction kept 11 bases outside the gene matches. Germline CDR1 reads MGHRA; CDR2 reads YSYEKL. The CDR3 length is 17 residues. The CDR3 region has the DNA TGCGCCAGCAGCCAAGAATTTGCGGGACAGATTCTCTATGGCTACACCTTC. The encoded protein is CASSQEFAGQILYGYTF.

The chain joins TRBV7-9 to TRBJ2-1; 10 bases match TRBD2. With 1 base clipped from V and 10 bases from J, the junction kept 7 bases outside the gene matches. CDR1 and CDR2 from the germline V gene are SEHNR and FQNEAQ (reference sequence). The length of the CDR3 is 15 residues. The CDR3 DNA reads TGTGCCAGCAGCTTAGACCTAGCGGGAGTCGAGGAGCAGTTCTTC. Translation: CASSLDLAGVEEQFF.

This chain uses TRBV27 with TRBJ2-5; D is undetermined. The V end was cut by 0 bases, the J end by 1 base, with 9 bases between. CDR1 is MNHEY, CDR2 SMNVEV, per germline (reference sequence). CDR3 length: 15 residues. The CDR3 bases are TGTGCCAGCAGTTTATCGGGTCGTGTCCAAGAGACCCAGTACTTC. Protein: CASSLSGRVQETQYF.

This clonotype was detected only a few times. This clone may be a read error of a much larger clone one base away. This chain's CDR3 is CASRYTYEQYF. CDR3 bases: TGTGCCAGCAGATATACCTACGAGCAGTACTTC. The chain carries TRBV6-2 or TRBV6-3 and TRBJ2-4; D remains ambiguous. The closer fit of TRBJ2-7 to the DNA end suggests the J call may be wrong. The CDR3 length is 11 residues. Germline CDR1 is MNHEY and CDR2 is SVGEGT.

Only a few counts were recorded for this clonotype. V is TRBV20-1 and J is TRBJ2-1; 10 nucleotides match TRBD2. Germline V CDR1 and CDR2: DFQATT, SNEGSKA (reference sequence). The CDR3 has 15 amino acids. The J segment lost 7 bases and the V segment lost 6 bases, leaving 12 bases of the junction unmatched. The CDR3 region is CSAIELAGSLNEQFF. CDR3 bases: TGCAGTGCGATCGAACTAGCGGGAAGTTTAAATGAGCAGTTCTTC.

This clonotype was found a few times. The chain links TRBV28 to TRBJ2-3; a possible D gene is TRBD2 (6 bases). The CDR3 extends over 18 amino acids. Between the trimmed V and J ends, which lost 6 bases and 1 base, there was a span of 23 bases. The germline V gene encodes CDR1 MDHEN and CDR2 SYDVKM. The CDR3 sequence is CASRIPVGAGWGTDTQYF. CDR3 bases: TGTGCCAGCAGAATTCCGGTCGGGGCGGGATGGGGCACAGATACGCAGTATTTT.

J is TRBJ2-7 and V is TRBV4-3, with D perhaps matching TRBD2 (6 bases). The J call is doubtful: the DNA matches TRBJ2-5 better. Looked up from germline, CDR1 is LGHNA and CDR2 is YSLEER. There are 16 residues in the CDR3. The CDR3 DNA is TGCGCCAGCAGCCAAGATTGGAGGGGCGCAGGGGAGACCCAGTACTTC. Its protein product is CASSQDWRGAGETQYF.

The CDR3 spells CASSWGTDTEAFF. CDR3 DNA: TGTGCCAGCAGCTGGGGAACGGACACTGAAGCTTTCTTT. V usage is TRBV5-5 and J usage is TRBJ1-1; D is ambiguous. The V end was cut by 3 bases, the J end by 3 bases, with 9 bases between. The germline CDR1 and CDR2 sequences are SGHKS and YYEKEE (reference sequence). This CDR3 is built from 13 residues.

This clonotype has just a few counts. V and J are TRBV20-1 and TRBJ2-7; the match to TRBD1 covers 8 bases. The germline gives CDR1 DFQATT, CDR2 SNEGSKA (reference sequence). The junction had 8 bases not matched to a gene; V was cut back by 5 bases and J by 2 bases. This CDR3 is built from 14 residues. The CDR3 DNA reads as TGCAGTGCTGATACAGGGGGTATGACCTACGAGCAGTACTTC. Translation gives CSADTGGMTYEQYF.

This clonotype was counted at least ten times. CDR3 nucleotide sequence: TGCAGCGTTGAAGATCGAAGGGGCGGGAGGGTCTACGAGCAGTACTTC. It encodes CSVEDRRGGRVYEQYF. The rearrangement joins TRBV29-1 to TRBJ2-7; 9 positions agree with TRBD2. V shed 0 bases, J shed 3 bases, and the junction held 9 bases outside the gene matches. Germline-derived CDR1 and CDR2 are SQVTM and ANQGSEA. The CDR3 extends over 16 amino acids.

This clonotype was detected a few times. The CDR3 DNA reads as TGTGCCAGCAGCGGCCCAAGGGAAGGGGTCAACAATGAGCAGTACTTC. Translating gives CASSGPREGVNNEQYF. The chain has TRBV9 and TRBJ2-5, with a weak D call TRBD1 (5 bases). V was pared by 3 bases and J by 11 bases, with 26 bases between. The length of the CDR3 is 16 residues. From germline, CDR1 is SGDLS and CDR2 YYNGEE.